This T cell receptor beta chain is drawn from a study of cytomegalovirus exposure and HLA in healthy donors. Study-level findings and limits: An Asian-associated ancestry cluster reportedly showed fewer N-insertions than the approximately 700-donor mean in a later analysis. In a later analysis, common viral pathogens appeared linked to several of the most significant clusters. Apparent HLA restriction characterized most CMV-associated TCR beta chains in a later analysis.

This CDR3 has 14 amino acids. Trimming left V 0 bases short and J 0 bases short, with 6 bases between. From germline, CDR1 is SGHNT and CDR2 YYREEE (reference sequence). This clone was picked up a small number of times. Its antigen is undetermined. PCR was performed using 60 Vbeta and 13 Jbeta primers. Clones were sequenced by immunoSEQ multiplex PCR, and TCRdb holds only the in-frame ones, with some missing. Found here are over 150,000 clones, under 85% of them singletons; the top ten hold 1.5% to 2%. This clonotype was obtained from a man aged 45-65 years in good health and CMV-seronegative. The gene calls are TRBV5-4 and TRBJ1-1; unclear D gene. Sample: PBMCs. The CDR3 is CASSLVGVNTEAFF. The CDR3 DNA follows: TGTGCCAGCAGCTTGGTCGGGGTGAACACTGAAGCTTTCTTT. The whole variable domain, filled in from reference TRBV5-4 and TRBJ1-1, reads ETGVTQSPTHLIKTRGQQVTLRCSSQSGHNTVSWYQQALGQGPQFIFQYYREEENGRGNFPPRFSGLQFPNYSSELNVNALELDDSALYLCASSLVGVNTEAFFGQGTRLTVV.